Here is one T cell receptor beta chain with its context. The identical CDR3 is also encoded by other nucleotide sequences in the sample. The data were produced by immunoSEQ multiplex PCR, yet TCRdb's version contains in-frame clones alone and is incomplete. The table has tens of thousands of clones, about nine tenths seen once. This specimen comes from a study of T cells in localized non-small cell lung cancer. The CDR3 consists of 14 residues. The V gene's germline CDR1 is GTSNPN and CDR2 SVGIG (reference sequence). The V gene end was trimmed by 3 bases and the J gene end by 7 bases; junction bases not matched to a gene: 6.

The input for sequencing was peripheral blood mononuclear cells, taken before any cancer treatment. The chain links TRBV30 to TRBJ1-5, with TRBD1 matching over 10 bases. The receptor was derived from a male donor at least 60 years old with stage II lung adenocarcinoma. This CDR3 reads CAWSGTGDGQPQHF. The CDR3 bases are TGTGCCTGGAGCGGGACAGGGGACGGGCAGCCCCAGCATTTT.